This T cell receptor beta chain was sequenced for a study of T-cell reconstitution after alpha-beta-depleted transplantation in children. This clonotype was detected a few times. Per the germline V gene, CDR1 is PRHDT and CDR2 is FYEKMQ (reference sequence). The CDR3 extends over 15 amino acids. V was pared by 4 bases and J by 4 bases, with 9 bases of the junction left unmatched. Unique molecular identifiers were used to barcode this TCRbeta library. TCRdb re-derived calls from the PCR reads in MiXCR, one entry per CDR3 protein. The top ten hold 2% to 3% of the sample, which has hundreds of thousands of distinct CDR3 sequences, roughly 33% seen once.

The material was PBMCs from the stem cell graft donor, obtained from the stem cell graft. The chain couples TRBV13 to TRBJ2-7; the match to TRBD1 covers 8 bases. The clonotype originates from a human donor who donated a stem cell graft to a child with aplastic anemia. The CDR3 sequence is CASSSWTGSSYEQYF. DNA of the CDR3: TGTGCCAGCAGCTCATGGACAGGGTCCAGTTACGAGCAGTACTTC.